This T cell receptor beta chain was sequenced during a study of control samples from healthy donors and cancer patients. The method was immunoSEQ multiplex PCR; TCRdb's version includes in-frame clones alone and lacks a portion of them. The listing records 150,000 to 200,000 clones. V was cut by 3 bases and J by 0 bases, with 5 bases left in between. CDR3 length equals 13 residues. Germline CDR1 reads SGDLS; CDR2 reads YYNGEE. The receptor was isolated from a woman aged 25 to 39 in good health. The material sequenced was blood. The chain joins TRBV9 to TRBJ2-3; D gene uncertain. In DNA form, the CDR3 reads TGTGCCAGCAGCGACGGTAGCACAGATACGCAGTATTTT. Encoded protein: CASSDGSTDTQYF.